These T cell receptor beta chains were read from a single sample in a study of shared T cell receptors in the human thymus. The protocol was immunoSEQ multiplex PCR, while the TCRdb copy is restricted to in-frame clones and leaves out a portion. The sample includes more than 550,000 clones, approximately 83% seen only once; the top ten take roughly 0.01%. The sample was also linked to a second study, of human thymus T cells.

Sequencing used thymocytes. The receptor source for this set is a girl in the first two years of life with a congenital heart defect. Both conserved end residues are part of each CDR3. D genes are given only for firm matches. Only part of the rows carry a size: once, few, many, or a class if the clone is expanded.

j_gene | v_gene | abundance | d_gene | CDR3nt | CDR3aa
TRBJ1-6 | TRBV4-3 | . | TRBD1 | TGCGCCAGCAGCCAAGAATGTAACAGGGGAAGCTCCTATAATTCACCCCTCCACTTT | CASSQECNRGSSYNSPLHF
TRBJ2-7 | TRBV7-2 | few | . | TGTGCCAACAAAGGGTGTTCGGGGGTCACCTACGAGCAGTACTTC | CANKGCSGVTYEQYF
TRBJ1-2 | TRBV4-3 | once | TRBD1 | TGCGCCAGCAGCCAGAAGGGACAGGGGACACTGAACTATGGCTACACCTTC | CASSQKGQGTLNYGYTF
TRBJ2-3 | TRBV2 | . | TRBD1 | TGTGCCAGCAGTCGCGGGGCGAAGACAGGGGGCCGAGTGGTTCCAGATACGCAGTATTTT | CASSRGAKTGGRVVPDTQYF
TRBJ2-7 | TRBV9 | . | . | TGTGCCAGCAGCGTAGCCCCAGACAGGAGCTCCTACGAGCAGTACTTC | CASSVAPDRSSYEQYF
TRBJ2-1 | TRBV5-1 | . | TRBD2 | TGCGCCAGCAGCTTGGAACGGGGGGTCAATGAGCAGTTCTTC | CASSLERGVNEQFF
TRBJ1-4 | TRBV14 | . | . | TGTGCCAGCAGCCAAGAAGTACCTAGAGACAGGCCGTCTCGGTCTGCAACTAATGAAAAACTGTTTTTT | CASSQEVPRDRPSRSATNEKLFF
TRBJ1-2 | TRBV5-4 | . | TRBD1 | TGTGCCAGCAGCTTTGACAGGGCCTATGGCTACACCTTC | CASSFDRAYGYTF
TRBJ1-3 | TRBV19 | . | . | TGTGCCAGTAGTATGAGGGCTAAAGGGCATAGGTCTGGAAACACCATATATTTT | CASSMRAKGHRSGNTIYF
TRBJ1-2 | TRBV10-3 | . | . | TGTGCCACCCCGGGCAGGGGTGGCTATGGCTACACCTTC | CATPGRGGYGYTF
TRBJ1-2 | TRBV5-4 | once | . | TGTGCCAGCAGCCCGGAGGGACTGGTCTATGGCTACACCTTC | CASSPEGLVYGYTF
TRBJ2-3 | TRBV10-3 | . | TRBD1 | TGTGCCATCAGTGTGGGGACAGGGGCAGATACGCAGTATTTT | CAISVGTGADTQYF
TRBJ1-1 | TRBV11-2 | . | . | TGTGCCAGCAGCTTAAAGGCTCAGGGTCCTGAAGCTTTCTTT | CASSLKAQGPEAFF
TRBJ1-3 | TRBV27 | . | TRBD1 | TGTGCCAGCAGAAGTAGGACAGGTATAAACACCATATATTTT | CASRSRTGINTIYF
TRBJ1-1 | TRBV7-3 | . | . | TGTGCCAGCAGCTTAGTCGGGTGGACTGAAGCTTTCTTT | CASSLVGWTEAFF
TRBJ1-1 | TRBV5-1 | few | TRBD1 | TGCGCCAGCAGCCCCCGCCTCGGGACAGGGACGTGTACTGAAGCTTTCTTT | CASSPRLGTGTCTEAFF
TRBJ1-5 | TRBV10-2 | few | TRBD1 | TGCGCCACCGACCGGACAGGGGCGACATTTGGCAATCAGCCCCAGCATTTT | CATDRTGATFGNQPQHF
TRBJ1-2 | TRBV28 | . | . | TGTGCCAGCAGTTTATTCCCGTGGAGGGCCCCTAACTATGGCTACACCTTC | CASSLFPWRAPNYGYTF
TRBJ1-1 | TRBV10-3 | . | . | TGTGCCATCAGTGAGTCCTCAGGGGACCCAGATGGCACTGAAGCTTTCTTT | CAISESSGDPDGTEAFF
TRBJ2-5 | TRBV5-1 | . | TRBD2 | TGCGCCAGCAGCCCGACAGGGACTAGCGGGGAAGAGACCCAGTACTTC | CASSPTGTSGEETQYF
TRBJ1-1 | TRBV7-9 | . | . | TGTGCCAGCAGCCCCACAGGGTCTTTTACTGAAGCTTTCTTT | CASSPTGSFTEAFF
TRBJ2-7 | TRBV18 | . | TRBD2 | TGTGCCAGCTCAAGGACTAGCCAAAGCTCCTACGAGCAGTACTTC | CASSRTSQSSYEQYF
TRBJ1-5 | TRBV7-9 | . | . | TGTGCCAGCAGCTTAGGGTCCCGCGAATTCGGTCAGCCCCAGCATTTT | CASSLGSREFGQPQHF
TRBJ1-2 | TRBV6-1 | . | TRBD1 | TGTGCCAGCAGTGGAGGGACAGGGAACTATGGCTACACCTTC | CASSGGTGNYGYTF
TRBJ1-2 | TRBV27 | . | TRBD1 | TGTGCCAGCAGTCAAGGACAGGTGTACACCTTC | CASSQGQVYTF
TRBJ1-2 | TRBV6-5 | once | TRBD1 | TGTGCCAGCAACCCTACCGGGACAGGGCTCTATGGCTACACCTTC | CASNPTGTGLYGYTF
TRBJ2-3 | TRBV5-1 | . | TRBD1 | TGCGCCAGCAGCTTGGTGGGGACAGGGGTACGCACAGATACGCAGTATTTT | CASSLVGTGVRTDTQYF
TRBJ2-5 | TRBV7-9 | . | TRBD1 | TGTGCCAGCAGCTTAGGGGGGGACAGGGACCAAGAGACCCAGTACTTC | CASSLGGDRDQETQYF
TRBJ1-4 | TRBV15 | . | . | TGTGCCACCAGCAATAGATTTATCGTTACTAATGAAAAACTGTTTTTT | CATSNRFIVTNEKLFF
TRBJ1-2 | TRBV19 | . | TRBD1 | TGTGCCAGTACCCTCCACGACAGGGTTACCTTC | CASTLHDRVTF
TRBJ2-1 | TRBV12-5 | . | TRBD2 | TGTGCTAGTGGTTCACCCCCTGACCCCCGGGCCCCAGTAAGCGGCGGGGGGTCACGATATGAGCAGTTCTTC | CASGSPPDPRAPVSGGGSRYEQFF
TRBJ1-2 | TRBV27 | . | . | TGTGCCAGCAGTGGGCGATATGGCTACACCTTC | CASSGRYGYTF
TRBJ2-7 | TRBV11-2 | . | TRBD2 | TGTGCCAGCAGCTTAATTCGTATTGCGGGGGGTACCTACGAGCAGTACTTC | CASSLIRIAGGTYEQYF
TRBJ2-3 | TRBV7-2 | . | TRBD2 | TGTGCCAGCAGCTTACTTAGCCGGGGGTTTGTAGCGGGGGATACGCAGTATTTT | CASSLLSRGFVAGDTQYF
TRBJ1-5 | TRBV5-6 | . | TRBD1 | TGTGCCAGCAGCTTTTCCAGGGGGCTCCCTTATAGCAATCAGCCCCAGCATTTT | CASSFSRGLPYSNQPQHF
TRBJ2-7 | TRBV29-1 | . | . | TGCAGCGTTGCCCAAGGGGTGACGGACACCTACGAGCAGTACTTC | CSVAQGVTDTYEQYF
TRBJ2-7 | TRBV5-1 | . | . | TGCGCCAGCAGCCGACGACAGCCTGACTACGAGCAGTACTTC | CASSRRQPDYEQYF
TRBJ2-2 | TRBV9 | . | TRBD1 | TGTGCCAGCAGCCCCACGGGACAGGTACGAGGATCGAACACCGGGGAGCTGTTTTTT | CASSPTGQVRGSNTGELFF
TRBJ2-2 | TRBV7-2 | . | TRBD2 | TGTGCCAGCAGCTTAGCCGGGCGGGGGGTCCGCGTGTTTTTT | CASSLAGRGVRVFF
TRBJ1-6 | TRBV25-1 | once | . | TGTGCCAGCAGTGAATATGGAGCTGGACCCCTCCACTTT | CASSEYGAGPLHF
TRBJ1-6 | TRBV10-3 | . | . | TGTGCCATCAGTGGCGGCAGGGCCAATTCACCCCTCCACTTT | CAISGGRANSPLHF
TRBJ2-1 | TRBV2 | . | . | TGTGCCAGCTTTTTATCGGGGGAAGACAATGAGCAGTTCTTC | CASFLSGEDNEQFF
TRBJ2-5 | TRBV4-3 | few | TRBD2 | TGCGCCAGCAGCCATACTAGCGGGGGGGCCCTTCAAGAGACCCAGTACTTC | CASSHTSGGALQETQYF
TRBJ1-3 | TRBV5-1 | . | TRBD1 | TGCGCCAGCAGCTTACCGACAGGGCGCTCTGGAAACACCATATATTTT | CASSLPTGRSGNTIYF
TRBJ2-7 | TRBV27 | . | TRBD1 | TGTGCCAGCAGATTAAACAGGGGGACAGGGAGTTCCGAGCAGTACTTC | CASRLNRGTGSSEQYF
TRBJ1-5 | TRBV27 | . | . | TGTGCCAGCAGTTTTGCAGGGGTGAATCAGCCCCAGCATTTT | CASSFAGVNQPQHF
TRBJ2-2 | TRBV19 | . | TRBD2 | TGTGCCAGTAGTATAGGTAGCGGGGAGGACACCGGGGAGCTGTTTTTT | CASSIGSGEDTGELFF
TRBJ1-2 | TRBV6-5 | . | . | TGTGCCAGCAGTTACGGGGGGGGTATGTATGGCTACACCTTC | CASSYGGGMYGYTF
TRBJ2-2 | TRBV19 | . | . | TGTGCCAGTACGGGGGACAGACCAACGAGGGGATGGCATGATATACCCGGGGAGCTGTTTTTT | CASTGDRPTRGWHDIPGELFF
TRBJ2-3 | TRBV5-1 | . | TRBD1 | TGCGCCAGCAGCCTGAAGGGACAGCTCCCCACAGATACGCAGTATTTT | CASSLKGQLPTDTQYF
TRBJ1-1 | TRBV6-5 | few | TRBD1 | TGTGCCAGCAGTTACTCACAGGGGACTGAAGCTTTCTTT | CASSYSQGTEAFF
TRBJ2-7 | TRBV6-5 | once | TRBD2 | TGTGCCAGCGGGACTATTCGAGCAGTTCACTACGAGCAGTACTTC | CASGTIRAVHYEQYF
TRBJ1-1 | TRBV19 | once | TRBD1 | TGTGCCAGTAGTATTCCGAGACAGGGGGCCGGTGAAGCTTTCTTT | CASSIPRQGAGEAFF
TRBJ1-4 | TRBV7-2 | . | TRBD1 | TGTGCCAGCAGCCGAGCGACAGGGGGAGCAACTAATGAAAAACTGTTTTTT | CASSRATGGATNEKLFF